The present T cell receptor beta chain was sequenced within a study of CD8 T cells in Susac syndrome. Study overall: Treatment status at blood draw for the Susac syndrome patients was therapy-naive, corticosteroids, or intravenous immunoglobulin alone. Findings and limits, study-wide: The authors found around 17 Susac-specific public clones in total CD8+ repertoires and several in CD8+ TEMRA repertoires.

Random hexamers were used to reverse transcribe about 0.5 to 1 ug of RNA. TCRdb processed the immunoSEQ multiplex PCR reads anew with MiXCR; each CDR3 protein has one entry. The sample comprises some 50,000 distinct CDR3 sequences, around 95% of which are singletons, and around 0.75% rests with the top ten. This clonotype occurred a few times. Its antigen is not known. Germline V gene sequence: CDR1 MNHEY, CDR2 SMNVEV (reference sequence). This CDR3 contains 11 residues. With 4 bases removed from V and 7 bases from J, the gap between germline ends came to 7 bases. Sequencing of TCR beta was carried out in blood CD8+ and CD4+ T cells. The patients with Susac syndrome satisfied recently defined diagnostic criteria for either definite or probable disease.

Material for sequencing was CD8+ T cells from PBMCs. The receptor was isolated from a human donor with Susac syndrome. V gene TRBV27 combines with J gene TRBJ1-2, with unresolved D. CDR3 DNA sequence: TGTGCCAGCAGTTCCGGGAGTGGCTACACCTTC. Translating it yields CASSSGSGYTF.